The next 10 T cell receptor beta chains were all read from a single sample in a study of T cells in Graves' hyperthyroidism and ophthalmopathy. RNA transcripts were the template for amplifying TCR beta CDR3 regions. Carried out on the TCR CDR3, a first-round RT-PCR used the HTBI primer set. In TCRdb, the multiplex PCR reads were re-called with MiXCR into one record per CDR3 protein. This repertoire shows about 380,000 distinct CDR3 sequences, approximately 15% found once; its top ten account for less than 25%. The sample consisted of blood. The receptors were gathered from a man aged 25 to 40 with Graves' hyperthyroidism that later progressed to Graves' ophthalmopathy.

This clonotype occurred many times. V is TRBV12-5 and J is TRBJ2-1; 7 nucleotides match TRBD2. Germline V CDR1 and CDR2: LGHNT, FRNRAP. The CDR3 contains 14 residues. The V segment lost 4 bases and the J segment 4 bases; nucleotides outside the gene matches: 4. CDR3 protein: CASGSPGGYNEQFF. DNA for the CDR3: TGTGCTAGTGGTTCGCCCGGGGGGTACAATGAGCAGTTCTTC.

This clonotype has a count of ten or more. This chain connects TRBV3-1 to TRBJ1-4, with a tentative D call TRBD1 (6 bases). This CDR3 has 14 amino acids. From germline, CDR1 is LGHDT and CDR2 YNNKEL (reference sequence). Trimming cost V 1 base and J 7 bases, with 10 bases left between them. CDR3 coding DNA: TGTGCCAGCAGCCAAGGGGGGCGCGTTGAAAAACTGTTTTTT. Translation: CASSQGGRVEKLFF.

This clonotype turned up a few times. CDR3 region: CASSDKRGGTGTQYF. CDR3 DNA sequence: TGTGCCAGCAGTGACAAGCGGGGGGGGACCGGTACGCAGTATTTT. The chain joins TRBV12-3 or TRBV12-4 to TRBJ2-3; TRBD2 aligns across 10 bases. The V segment lost 5 bases and the J segment 8 bases; nucleotides outside the gene matches: 10. The CDR3 is 15 residues long.

Only a few counts were recorded for this clonotype. The chain links TRBV7-6 to TRBJ1-4; no definite D call. The CDR3 consists of 14 residues. CDR1 and CDR2 (germline): SGHVS, FNYEAQ. The ends were cut back, 5 bases at V and 9 bases at J, with 16 bases in the middle. CDR3 in amino acids: CASSLDGSAQKLFF. The CDR3 DNA reads TGTGCCAGCAGCCTAGACGGGAGTGCCCAAAAACTGTTTTTT.

This clonotype was seen at least ten times. This chain links TRBV7-9 with TRBJ1-5; 10 bases fit TRBD1. CDR1 is SEHNR and CDR2 is FQNEAQ in the germline V gene (reference sequence). V was clipped by 3 bases and J by 3 bases; unmatched bases: 2. CDR3 size: 15 residues. The CDR3 DNA reads TGTGCCAGCAGCTTCGGGACAGGGGACAATCAGCCCCAGCATTTT. Translating gives CASSFGTGDNQPQHF.

The chain combines TRBV11-2 with TRBJ1-2, with D maybe TRBD1 (5 bases). V gave up 0 bases and J gave up 8 bases, with 16 bases separating them. CDR3 size: 15 residues. CDR1 and CDR2 (germline): SGHAT, FQNNGV. The CDR3 sequence is CASSLDTAGRIGYTF. DNA of the CDR3: TGTGCCAGCAGCTTAGATACGGCAGGGAGGATCGGCTACACCTTC. The whole variable domain, filled in from reference TRBV11-2 and TRBJ1-2, reads EAGVAQSPRYKIIEKRQSVAFWCNPISGHATLYWYQQILGQGPKLLIQFQNNGVVDDSQLPKDRFSAERLKGVDSTLKIQPAKLEDSAVYLCASSLDTAGRIGYTFGSGTRLTVV.

This clonotype was detected ten times or more. V usage is TRBV5-1 and J usage is TRBJ1-2; the D is unclear. V lost 0 bases to trimming and J lost 6 bases, with 3 bases between them. Germline CDR1 reads SGHRS; CDR2 reads YFSETQ. This CDR3 is 11 amino acids long. The CDR3 is CASSLGNGYTF. The CDR3 region has the DNA TGCGCCAGCAGCTTGGGGAATGGCTACACCTTC.

The table lists this clonotype with many counts. The chain links TRBV6-1 to TRBJ2-1; 8 bases are a match to TRBD2. The CDR3 runs to 14 residues. The germline gives CDR1 MNHNS, CDR2 SASEGT. The trim removed 6 bases at V and 5 bases at J, leaving 6 bases unmatched. This CDR3 is CASRGTRGDNEQFF. The CDR3 region has the DNA TGTGCCAGCAGGGGGACTAGAGGGGACAATGAGCAGTTCTTC.

This clonotype was picked up a small number of times. The rearrangement uses TRBV7-9 and TRBJ2-7; 7 nucleotides match TRBD1. Germline V CDR1 and CDR2: SEHNR, FQNEAQ (reference sequence). The CDR3 runs 15 residues. Trimming removed 6 bases from V and 0 bases from J; junction bases left unmatched: 8. In DNA, the CDR3 is TGTGCCAGCAGGGGAAAGGACAGGCGCTCCTACGAGCAGTACTTC. Amino acids: CASRGKDRRSYEQYF. The variable domain in full, with the rest retrieved from reference TRBV7-9 and TRBJ2-7, is DTGVSQNPRHKITKRGQNVTFRCDPISEHNRLYWYRQTLGQGPEFLTYFQNEAQLEKSRLLSDRFSAERPKGSFSTLEIQRTEQGDSAMYLCASRGKDRRSYEQYFGPGTRLTVT.

This clonotype was counted at least ten times. The chain carries TRBV7-9 and TRBJ1-2; D is possibly TRBD1 (5 bases). This CDR3 has 14 amino acids. Germline V gene data show CDR1 as SEHNR and CDR2 as FQNEAQ (reference sequence). V lost 5 bases, J lost 2 bases, and 12 bases lay in between. The CDR3 loop is CASSPPRGNYGYTF. The CDR3 DNA reads as TGTGCCAGCAGCCCCCCGCGGGGGAACTATGGCTACACCTTC.